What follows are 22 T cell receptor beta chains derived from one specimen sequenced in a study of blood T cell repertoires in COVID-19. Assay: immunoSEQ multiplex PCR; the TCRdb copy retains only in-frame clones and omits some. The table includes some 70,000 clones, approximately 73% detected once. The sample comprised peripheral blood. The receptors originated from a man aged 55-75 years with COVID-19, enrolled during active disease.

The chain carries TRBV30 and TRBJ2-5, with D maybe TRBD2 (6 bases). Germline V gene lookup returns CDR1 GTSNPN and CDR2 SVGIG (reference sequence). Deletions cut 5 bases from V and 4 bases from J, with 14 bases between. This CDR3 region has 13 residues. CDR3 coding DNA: TGTGCCTGGGGGGGACTGGCGGGAGAGACCCAGTACTTC. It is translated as CAWGGLAGETQYF.

The CDR3 loop reads CSVVVGGQGEQYF. For the CDR3, the DNA is TGCAGCGTCGTAGTGGGTGGGCAGGGCGAGCAGTACTTC. The rearrangement joins TRBV29-1 to TRBJ2-7; D perhaps matches TRBD1 (5 bases). The CDR3 runs 13 residues. Germline CDR1 reads SQVTM; CDR2 reads ANQGSEA. The V and J ends lost 6 bases and 6 bases respectively, with 18 bases between them.

CDR3 residues: CASIRPGFNTGELFF. DNA for the CDR3: TGTGCCAGCATACGCCCAGGGTTCAACACCGGGGAGCTGTTTTTT. The V and J genes are TRBV6-5 and TRBJ2-2; tentatively, D is TRBD1 (5 bases). This CDR3 has 15 residues. CDR1 and CDR2 from the germline V gene are MNHEY and SVGAGI. Trimming shortened V by 7 bases and J by 2 bases, and 14 bases separated the two germline ends.

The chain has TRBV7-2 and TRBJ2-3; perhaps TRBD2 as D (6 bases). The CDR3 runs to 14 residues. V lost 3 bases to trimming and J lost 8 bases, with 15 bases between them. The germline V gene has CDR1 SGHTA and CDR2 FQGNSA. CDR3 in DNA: TGTGCCAGCAGCTTGGAGGGGTTAATAGGTACGCAGTATTTT. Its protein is CASSLEGLIGTQYF.

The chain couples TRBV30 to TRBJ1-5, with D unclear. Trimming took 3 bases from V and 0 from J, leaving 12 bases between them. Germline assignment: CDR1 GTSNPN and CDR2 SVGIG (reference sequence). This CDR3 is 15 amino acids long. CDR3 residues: CAWSVDNLSNQPQHF. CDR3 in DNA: TGTGCCTGGAGCGTCGACAACCTTAGCAATCAGCCCCAGCATTTT.

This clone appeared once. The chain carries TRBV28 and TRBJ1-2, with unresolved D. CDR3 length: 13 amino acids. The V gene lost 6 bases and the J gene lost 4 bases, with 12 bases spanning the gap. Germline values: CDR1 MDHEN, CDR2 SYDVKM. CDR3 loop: CASRDGAFYGYTF. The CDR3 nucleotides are TGTGCCAGCAGAGACGGAGCCTTCTATGGCTACACCTTC.

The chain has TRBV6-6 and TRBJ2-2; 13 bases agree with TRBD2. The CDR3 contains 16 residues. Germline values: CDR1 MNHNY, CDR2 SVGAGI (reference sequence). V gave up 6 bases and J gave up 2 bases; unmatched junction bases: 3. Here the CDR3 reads CASRGLAGPNTGELFF. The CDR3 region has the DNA TGTGCCAGCAGGGGACTAGCGGGACCAAACACCGGGGAGCTGTTTTTT.

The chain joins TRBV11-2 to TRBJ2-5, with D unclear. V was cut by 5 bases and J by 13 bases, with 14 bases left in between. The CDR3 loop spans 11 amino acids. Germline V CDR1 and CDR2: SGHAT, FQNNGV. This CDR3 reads CASSGRAHRYF. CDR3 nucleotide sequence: TGTGCCAGCAGCGGTCGAGCTCACAGGTACTTC.

CDR3 protein: CASSPPEAFF. Written as DNA, the CDR3 is TGTGCCAGCAGCCCCCCGGAAGCTTTCTTT. The V call is TRBV6-6, the J call TRBJ1-1; D remains unclear. The V end lost 6 bases, the J end lost 8 bases, and 7 bases lay between the germline ends. This CDR3 comprises 10 residues. Germline V CDR1 and CDR2: MNHNY, SVGAGI (reference sequence).

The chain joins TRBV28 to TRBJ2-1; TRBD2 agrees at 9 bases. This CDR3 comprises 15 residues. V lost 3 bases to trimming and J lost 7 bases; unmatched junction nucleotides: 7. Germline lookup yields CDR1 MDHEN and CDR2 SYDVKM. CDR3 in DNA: TGTGCCAGCAGTTTCCTGGGACTAGCTGAAAATGAGCAGTTCTTC. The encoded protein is CASSFLGLAENEQFF.

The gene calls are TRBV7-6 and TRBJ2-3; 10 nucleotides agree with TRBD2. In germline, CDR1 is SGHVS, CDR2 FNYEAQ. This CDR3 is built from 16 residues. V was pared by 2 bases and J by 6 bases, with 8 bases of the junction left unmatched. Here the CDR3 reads CASSLQRGGLSDTQYF. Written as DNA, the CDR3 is TGTGCCAGCAGCTTACAGCGGGGGGGCCTTTCCGATACGCAGTATTTT.

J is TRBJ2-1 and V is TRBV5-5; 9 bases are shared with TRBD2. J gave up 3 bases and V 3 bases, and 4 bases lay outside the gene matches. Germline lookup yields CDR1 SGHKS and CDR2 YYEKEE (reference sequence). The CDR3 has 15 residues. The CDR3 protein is CASSSRLADYNEQFF. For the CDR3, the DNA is TGTGCCAGCAGCTCCCGACTAGCGGACTACAATGAGCAGTTCTTC.

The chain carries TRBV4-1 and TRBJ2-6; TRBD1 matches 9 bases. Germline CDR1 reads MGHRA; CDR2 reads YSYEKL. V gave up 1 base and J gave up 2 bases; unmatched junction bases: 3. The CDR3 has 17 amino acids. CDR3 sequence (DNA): TGCGCCAGCAGCCAAGCCACAGGGGGCGCTGGGGCCAACGTCCTGACTTTC. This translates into CASSQATGGAGANVLTF.

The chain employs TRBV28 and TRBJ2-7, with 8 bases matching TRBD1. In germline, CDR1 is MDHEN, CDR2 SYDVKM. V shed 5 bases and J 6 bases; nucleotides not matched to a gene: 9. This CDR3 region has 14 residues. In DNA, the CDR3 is TGTGCCAGCAGTAAAGCGACAGGGGCCCGCGAGCAGTACTTC. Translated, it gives CASSKATGAREQYF.

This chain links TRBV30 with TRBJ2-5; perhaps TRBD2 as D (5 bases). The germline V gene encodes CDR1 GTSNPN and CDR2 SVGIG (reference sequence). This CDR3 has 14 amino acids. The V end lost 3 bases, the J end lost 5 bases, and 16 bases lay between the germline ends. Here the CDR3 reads CAWSGGRGVETQYF. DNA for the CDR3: TGTGCCTGGAGCGGAGGCCGGGGAGTCGAGACCCAGTACTTC.

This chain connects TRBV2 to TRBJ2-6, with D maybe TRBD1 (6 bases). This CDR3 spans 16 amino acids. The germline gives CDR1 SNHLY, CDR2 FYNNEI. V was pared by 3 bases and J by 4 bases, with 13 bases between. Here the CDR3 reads CASSEDTGTGANVLTF. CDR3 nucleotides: TGTGCCAGCAGTGAGGACACAGGGACCGGGGCCAACGTCCTGACTTTC.

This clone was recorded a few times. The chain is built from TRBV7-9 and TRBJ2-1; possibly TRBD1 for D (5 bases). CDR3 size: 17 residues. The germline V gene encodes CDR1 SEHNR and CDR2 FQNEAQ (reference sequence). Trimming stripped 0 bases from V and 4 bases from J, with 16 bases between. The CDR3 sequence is CASSLALWGRRYNEQFF. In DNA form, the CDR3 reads TGTGCCAGCAGCTTAGCGCTATGGGGCAGGAGATACAATGAGCAGTTCTTC.

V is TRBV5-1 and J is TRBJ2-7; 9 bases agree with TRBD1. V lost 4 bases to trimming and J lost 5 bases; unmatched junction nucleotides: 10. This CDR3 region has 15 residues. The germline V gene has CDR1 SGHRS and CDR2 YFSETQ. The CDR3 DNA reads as TGCGCCAGCAGCCTTTATGGGACAGGGATCCACGAGCAGTACTTC. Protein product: CASSLYGTGIHEQYF.

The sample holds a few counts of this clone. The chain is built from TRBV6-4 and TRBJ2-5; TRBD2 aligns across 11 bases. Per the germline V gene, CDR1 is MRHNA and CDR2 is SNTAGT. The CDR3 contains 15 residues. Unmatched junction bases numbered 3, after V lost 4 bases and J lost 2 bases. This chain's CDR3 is CASSAVAGGQETQYF. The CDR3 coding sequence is TGTGCCAGCAGTGCGGTAGCGGGAGGGCAAGAGACCCAGTACTTC.

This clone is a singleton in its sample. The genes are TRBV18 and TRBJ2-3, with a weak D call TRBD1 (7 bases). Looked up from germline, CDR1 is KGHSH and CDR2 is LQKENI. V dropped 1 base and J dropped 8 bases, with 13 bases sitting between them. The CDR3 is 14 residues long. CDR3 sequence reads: CASSPRQGEATQYF. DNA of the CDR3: TGTGCCAGCTCACCACGGCAGGGGGAGGCTACGCAGTATTTT. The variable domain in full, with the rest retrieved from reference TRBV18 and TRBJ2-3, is NAGVMQNPRHLVRRRGQEARLRCSPMKGHSHVYWYRQLPEEGLKFMVYLQKENIIDESGMPKERFSAEFPKEGPSILRIQQVVRGDSAAYFCASSPRQGEATQYFGPGTRLTVL.

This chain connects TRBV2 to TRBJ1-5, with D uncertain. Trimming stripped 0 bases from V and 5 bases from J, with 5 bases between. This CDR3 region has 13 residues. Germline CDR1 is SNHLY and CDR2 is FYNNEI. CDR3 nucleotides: TGTGCCAGCAGTGAAGCGCGCGATCAGCCCCAGCATTTT. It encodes CASSEARDQPQHF. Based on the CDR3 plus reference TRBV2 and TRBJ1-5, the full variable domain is EPEVTQTPSHQVTQMGQEVILRCVPISNHLYFYWYRQILGQKVEFLVSFYNNEISEKSEIFDDQFSVERPDGSNFTLKIRSTKLEDSAMYFCASSEARDQPQHFGDGTRLSIL.

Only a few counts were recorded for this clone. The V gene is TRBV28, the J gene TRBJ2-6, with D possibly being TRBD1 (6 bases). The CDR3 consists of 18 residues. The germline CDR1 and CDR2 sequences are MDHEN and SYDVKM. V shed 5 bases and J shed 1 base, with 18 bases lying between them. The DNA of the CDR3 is TGTGCCAGCAGTCCCTCTCGGGGCAGGGGATCTGGGGCCAACGTCCTGACTTTC. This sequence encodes CASSPSRGRGSGANVLTF.